Following are 2 T cell receptor beta chains from one sample sequenced in a study of shared clonotypes between healthy human individuals (dated by TCRdb to the early 2020s). Receptors were amplified or captured by the immunoSEQ multiplex PCR assay. The immuneACCESS repertoire file appears here via TCRdb, limited to in-frame rearrangements. These files lack a portion of the clones; in checked studies, under half of the deficit traces to unresolved V genes, and the cause of the others is not known. The table for this sample lists millions of clones; about 95% of them were counted only once. The ten largest clones represent 0.13% of the sample. The sequencing input was naive CD4+ T cells sorted from blood. The cell subset or site label, read with the paper, signifies: CD45RA+ positively selected. The receptors here all came from a man younger than 35 in good health.

The chain uses TRBV4-3 and TRBJ2-1; no clear D gene. Trimming shortened V by 5 bases and J by 7 bases, and 12 bases separated the two germline ends. In germline, CDR1 is LGHNA, CDR2 YSLEER. The length of the CDR3 is 13 residues. CDR3 protein: CASSRWWGNEQFF. The CDR3 DNA reads TGCGCCAGCAGCAGGTGGTGGGGAAATGAGCAGTTCTTC.

The rearrangement links TRBV7-2 to TRBJ2-5, with D maybe TRBD2 (5 bases). Trimming took off 5 bases at V and 5 bases at J, with 12 bases between the two ends. The CDR3 length is 13 residues. Germline V gene data show CDR1 as SGHTA and CDR2 as FQGNSA. CDR3 amino acids: CASSPRTGETQYF. CDR3 sequence (DNA): TGTGCCAGCAGCCCTCGAACGGGGGAGACCCAGTACTTC.